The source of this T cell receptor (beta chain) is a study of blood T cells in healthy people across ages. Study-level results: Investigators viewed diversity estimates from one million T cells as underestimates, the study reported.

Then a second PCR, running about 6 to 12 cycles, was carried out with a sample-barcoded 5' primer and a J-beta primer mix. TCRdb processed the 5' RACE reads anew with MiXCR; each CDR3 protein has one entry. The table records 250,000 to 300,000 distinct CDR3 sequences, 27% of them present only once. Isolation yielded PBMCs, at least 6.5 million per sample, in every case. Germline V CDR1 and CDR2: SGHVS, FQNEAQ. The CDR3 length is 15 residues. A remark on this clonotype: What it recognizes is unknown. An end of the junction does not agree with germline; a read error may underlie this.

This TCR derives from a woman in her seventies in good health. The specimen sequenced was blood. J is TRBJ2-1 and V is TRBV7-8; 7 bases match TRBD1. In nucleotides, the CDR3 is TGTGCCAGCAGCTCCGTGACAGGGACCTACAATGAGCAGTTCTTT. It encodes CASSSVTGTYNEQFF.